This T cell receptor (beta chain) was identified in a study of OX40 agonist ivuxolimab in advanced cancers. In the study overall: A history of anti-PD-1, anti-PD-L1 or anti-CTLA-4 therapy was acceptable, and approximately 40% had some. Study results and limitations: Certain nonresponders additionally had low normalized T-cell clonal expansion. Among T cells, CD8+ cells averaged more expanded clones than CD4+ cells. With doses of 0.1 to 3.0 mg/kg, CD4+ and CD8+ blood T cells had undergone clonal expansion by week 6.

Assay used: immunoSEQ multiplex PCR; TCRdb lists only in-frame clones, some missing. The sample has tens of thousands of clones; approximately 92% are singletons. Comment on this clone: The antigen remains undetermined.

The germline V gene has CDR1 MDHEN and CDR2 SYDVKM. The CDR3 is made up of 15 amino acids. V shed 6 bases and J 9 bases; nucleotides not matched to a gene: 9. This chain links TRBV28 with TRBJ2-1; the match to TRBD2 covers 12 bases. The TCR was taken from an adult with an advanced solid tumor such as melanoma, head and neck, liver or kidney cancer. This specimen was CD4+ or CD8+ T cells sorted from blood, taken in a trial of the OX40 agonist ivuxolimab. In DNA, the CDR3 is TGTGCCAGCAGCAAAGGGACTAGCGGGTACGGTGAGCAGTTCTTC. This codes for CASSKGTSGYGEQFF. Variable domain in full (rest from reference TRBV28 and TRBJ2-1): DVKVTQSSRYLVKRTGEKVFLECVQDMDHENMFWYRQDPGLGLRLIYFSYDVKMKEKGDIPEGYSVSREKKERFSLILESASTNQTSMYLCASSKGTSGYGEQFFGPGTRLTVL.